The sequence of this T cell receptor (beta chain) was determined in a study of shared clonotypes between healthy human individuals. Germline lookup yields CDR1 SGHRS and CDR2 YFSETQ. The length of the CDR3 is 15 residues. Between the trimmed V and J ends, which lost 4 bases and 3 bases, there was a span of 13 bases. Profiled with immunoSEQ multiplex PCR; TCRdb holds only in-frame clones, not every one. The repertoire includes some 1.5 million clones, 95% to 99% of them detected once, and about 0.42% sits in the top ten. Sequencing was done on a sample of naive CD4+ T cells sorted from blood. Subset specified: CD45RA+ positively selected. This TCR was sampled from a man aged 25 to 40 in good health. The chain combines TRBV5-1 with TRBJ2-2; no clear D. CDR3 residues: CASSRQELDTGELFF. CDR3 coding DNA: TGCGCCAGCAGCCGCCAGGAGCTAGACACCGGGGAGCTGTTTTTT. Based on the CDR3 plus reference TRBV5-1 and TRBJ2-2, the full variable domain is KAGVTQTPRYLIKTRGQQVTLSCSPISGHRSVSWYQQTPGQGLQFLFEYFSETQRNKGNFPGRFSGRQFSNSRSEMNVSTLELGDSALYLCASSRQELDTGELFFGEGSRLTVL.